The 2 T cell receptor beta chains given below trace back to one sample, sequenced in a study of blood T cell repertoires in COVID-19. Generated by immunoSEQ multiplex PCR, the TCRdb table keeps only in-frame clones and is missing some. Found here are some 200,000 clones, about 81% of them singletons; the top ten hold approximately 9.2%. The sequencing input was PBMCs or T cells enriched from blood (not recorded which). These receptors originate from a man aged 35-49 years who had recovered from COVID-19.

The CDR3 loop reads CASSAGTGNTEAFF. The CDR3 DNA sequence: TGTGCCAGCAGCGCCGGGACAGGTAACACTGAAGCTTTCTTT. The rearrangement joins TRBV3-1 (or the pseudogene TRBV3-2) to TRBJ1-1, with TRBD1 matching 8 bases. With 5 bases clipped from V and 2 bases from J, the junction kept 4 bases outside the gene matches. The germline CDR1 and CDR2 sequences are LGHDT and YNNKEL (reference sequence). The CDR3 covers 14 residues.

The CDR3 coding sequence is TGCGCCAGCAGCTGGTCCGGGACAGGGGTCTTCGAGCAGTACTTC. Amino acid sequence: CASSWSGTGVFEQYF. This chain links TRBV5-1 with TRBJ2-7; 10 nucleotides match TRBD1. With V trimmed by 3 bases and J by 6 bases, 9 bases remained unmatched. Per germline, CDR1 SGHRS and CDR2 YFSETQ. The CDR3 is made up of 15 amino acids.